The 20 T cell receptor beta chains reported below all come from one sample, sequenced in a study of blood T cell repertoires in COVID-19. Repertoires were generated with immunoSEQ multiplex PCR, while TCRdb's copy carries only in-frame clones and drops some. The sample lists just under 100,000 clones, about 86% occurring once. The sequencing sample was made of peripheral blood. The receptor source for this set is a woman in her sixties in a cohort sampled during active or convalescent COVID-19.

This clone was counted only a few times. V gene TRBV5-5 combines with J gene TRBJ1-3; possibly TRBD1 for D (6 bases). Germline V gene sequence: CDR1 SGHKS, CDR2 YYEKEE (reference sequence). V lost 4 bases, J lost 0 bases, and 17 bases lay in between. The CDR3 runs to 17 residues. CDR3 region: CASSPQTGRVSGNTIYF. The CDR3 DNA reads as TGTGCCAGCAGCCCCCAGACAGGTCGCGTCTCTGGAAACACCATATATTTT.

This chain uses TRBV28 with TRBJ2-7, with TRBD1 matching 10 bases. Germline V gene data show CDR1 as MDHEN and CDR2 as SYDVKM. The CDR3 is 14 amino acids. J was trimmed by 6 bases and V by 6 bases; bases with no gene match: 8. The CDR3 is CASSLSGDRGEQYF. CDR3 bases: TGTGCCAGCAGCCTTTCGGGGGACAGGGGCGAGCAGTACTTC. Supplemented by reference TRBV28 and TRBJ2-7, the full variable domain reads DVKVTQSSRYLVKRTGEKVFLECVQDMDHENMFWYRQDPGLGLRLIYFSYDVKMKEKGDIPEGYSVSREKKERFSLILESASTNQTSMYLCASSLSGDRGEQYFGPGTRLTVT.

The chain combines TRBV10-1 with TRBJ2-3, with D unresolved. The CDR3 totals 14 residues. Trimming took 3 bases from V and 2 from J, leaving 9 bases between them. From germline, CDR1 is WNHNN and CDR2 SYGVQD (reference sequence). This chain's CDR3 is CASSDFTVTDTQYF. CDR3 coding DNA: TGCGCCAGCAGTGATTTTACTGTCACAGATACGCAGTATTTT.

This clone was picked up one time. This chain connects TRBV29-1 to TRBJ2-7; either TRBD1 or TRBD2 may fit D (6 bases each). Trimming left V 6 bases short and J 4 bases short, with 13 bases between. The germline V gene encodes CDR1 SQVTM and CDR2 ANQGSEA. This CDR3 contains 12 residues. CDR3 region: CSVGRGGYEQYF. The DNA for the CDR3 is TGCAGCGTGGGCAGGGGAGGATACGAGCAGTACTTC.

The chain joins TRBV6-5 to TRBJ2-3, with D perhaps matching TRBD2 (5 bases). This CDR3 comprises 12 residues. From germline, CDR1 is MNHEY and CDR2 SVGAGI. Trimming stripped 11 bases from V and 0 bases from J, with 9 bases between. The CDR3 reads CAGSVSTDTQYF. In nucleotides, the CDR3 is TGTGCCGGTAGCGTCAGCACAGATACGCAGTATTTT.

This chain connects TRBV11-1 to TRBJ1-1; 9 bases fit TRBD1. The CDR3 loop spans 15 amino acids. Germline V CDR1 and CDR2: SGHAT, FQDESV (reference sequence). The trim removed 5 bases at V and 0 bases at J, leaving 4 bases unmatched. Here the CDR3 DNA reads TGTGCCAGCAGCCCGGGGACAGGGTTGAACACTGAAGCTTTCTTT. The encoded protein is CASSPGTGLNTEAFF. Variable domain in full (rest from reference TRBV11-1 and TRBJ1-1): EAEVAQSPRYKITEKSQAVAFWCDPISGHATLYWYRQILGQGPELLVQFQDESVVDDSQLPKDRFSAERLKGVDSTLKIQPAELGDSAMYLCASSPGTGLNTEAFFGQGTRLTVV.

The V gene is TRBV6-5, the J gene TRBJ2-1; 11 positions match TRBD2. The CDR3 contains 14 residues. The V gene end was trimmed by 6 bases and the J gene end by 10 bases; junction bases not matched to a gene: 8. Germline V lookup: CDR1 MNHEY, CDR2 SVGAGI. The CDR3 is CASRKLAGGGEQFF. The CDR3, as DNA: TGTGCCAGCAGAAAGCTAGCGGGAGGTGGAGAGCAGTTCTTC.

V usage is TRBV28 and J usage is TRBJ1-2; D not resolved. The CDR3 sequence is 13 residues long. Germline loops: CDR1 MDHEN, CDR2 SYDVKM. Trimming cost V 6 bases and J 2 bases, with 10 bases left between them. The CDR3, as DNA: TGTGCCAGCAGAGCATTCCCGAACTATGGCTACACCTTC. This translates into CASRAFPNYGYTF.

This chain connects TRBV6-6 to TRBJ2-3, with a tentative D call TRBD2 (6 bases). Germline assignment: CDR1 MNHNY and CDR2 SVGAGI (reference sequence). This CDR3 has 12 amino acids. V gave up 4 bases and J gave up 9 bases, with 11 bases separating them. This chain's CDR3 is CASSSSAGTQYF. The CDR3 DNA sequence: TGTGCCAGCAGTTCTTCCGCGGGGACGCAGTATTTT.

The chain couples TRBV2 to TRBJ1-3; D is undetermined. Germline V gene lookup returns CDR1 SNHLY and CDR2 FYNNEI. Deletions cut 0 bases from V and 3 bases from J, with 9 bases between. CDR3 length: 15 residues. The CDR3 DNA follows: TGTGCCAGCAGTGAAGCGCTGGTCAGTGGAAACACCATATATTTT. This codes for CASSEALVSGNTIYF.

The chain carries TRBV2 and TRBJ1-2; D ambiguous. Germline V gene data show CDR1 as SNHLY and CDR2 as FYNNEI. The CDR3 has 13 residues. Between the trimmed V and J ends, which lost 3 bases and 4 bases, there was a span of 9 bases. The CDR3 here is CASSEARRYGYTF. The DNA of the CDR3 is TGTGCCAGCAGTGAGGCCCGCCGCTATGGCTACACCTTC.

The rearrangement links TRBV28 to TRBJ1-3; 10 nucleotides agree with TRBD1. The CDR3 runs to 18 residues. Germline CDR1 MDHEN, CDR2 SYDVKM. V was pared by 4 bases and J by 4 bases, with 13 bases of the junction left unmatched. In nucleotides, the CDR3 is TGTGCCAGCAGTTCAAACTTGCTCGGGACAGGGGAAGGAAACACCATATATTTT. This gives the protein CASSSNLLGTGEGNTIYF.

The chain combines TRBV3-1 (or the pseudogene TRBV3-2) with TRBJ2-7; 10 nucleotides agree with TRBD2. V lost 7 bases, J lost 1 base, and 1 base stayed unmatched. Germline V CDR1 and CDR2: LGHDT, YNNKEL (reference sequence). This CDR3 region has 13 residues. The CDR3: CASKREGSYEQYF. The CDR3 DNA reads TGTGCCAGCAAGCGGGAGGGATCCTACGAGCAGTACTTC.

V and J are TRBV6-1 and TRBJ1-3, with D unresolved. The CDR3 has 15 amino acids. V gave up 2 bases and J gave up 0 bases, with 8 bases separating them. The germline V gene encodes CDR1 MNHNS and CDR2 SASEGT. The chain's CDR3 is CASSENRDSGNTIYF. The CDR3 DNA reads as TGTGCCAGCAGTGAAAACAGAGACTCTGGAAACACCATATATTTT.

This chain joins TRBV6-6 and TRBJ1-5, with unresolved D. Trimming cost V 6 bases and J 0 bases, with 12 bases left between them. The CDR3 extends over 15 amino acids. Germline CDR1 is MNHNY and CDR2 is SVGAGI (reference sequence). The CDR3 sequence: CASSPGASSNQPQHF. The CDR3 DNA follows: TGTGCCAGCAGCCCCGGAGCCTCTAGCAATCAGCCCCAGCATTTT.

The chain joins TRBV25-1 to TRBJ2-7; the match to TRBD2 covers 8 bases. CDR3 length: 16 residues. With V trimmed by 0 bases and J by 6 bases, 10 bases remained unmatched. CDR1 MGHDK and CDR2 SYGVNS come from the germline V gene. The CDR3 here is CASSEYPGGLDIEQYF. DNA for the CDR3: TGTGCCAGCAGTGAATATCCGGGGGGGCTCGACATCGAGCAGTACTTC.

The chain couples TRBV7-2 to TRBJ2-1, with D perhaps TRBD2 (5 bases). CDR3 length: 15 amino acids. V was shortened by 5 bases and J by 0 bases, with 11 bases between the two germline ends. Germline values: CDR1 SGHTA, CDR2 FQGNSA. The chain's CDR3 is CASSPRRSSYNEQFF. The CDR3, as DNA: TGTGCCAGCAGCCCACGGAGGAGCTCCTACAATGAGCAGTTCTTC.

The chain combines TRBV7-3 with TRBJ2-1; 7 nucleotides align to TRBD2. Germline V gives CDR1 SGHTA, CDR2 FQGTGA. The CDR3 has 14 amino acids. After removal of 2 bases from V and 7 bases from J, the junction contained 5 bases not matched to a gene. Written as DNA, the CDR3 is TGTGCCAGCAGCTTAGCGGGAGTTCGTAATGAGCAGTTCTTC. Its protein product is CASSLAGVRNEQFF.

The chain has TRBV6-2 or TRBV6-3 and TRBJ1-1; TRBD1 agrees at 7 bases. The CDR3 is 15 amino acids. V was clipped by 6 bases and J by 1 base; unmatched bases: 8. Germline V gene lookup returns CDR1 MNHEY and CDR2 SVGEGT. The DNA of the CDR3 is TGTGCCAGCAGCAGTCTGGGGACAGCGAACACTGAAGCTTTCTTT. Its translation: CASSSLGTANTEAFF.

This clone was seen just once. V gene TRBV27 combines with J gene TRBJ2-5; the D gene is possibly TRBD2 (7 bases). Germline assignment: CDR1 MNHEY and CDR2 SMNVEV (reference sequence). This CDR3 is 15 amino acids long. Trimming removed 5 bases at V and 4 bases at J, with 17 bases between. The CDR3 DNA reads TGTGCCAGCAGTATCTCGAGGGGGGGGAGAGAGACCCAGTACTTC. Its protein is CASSISRGGRETQYF.